This T cell receptor beta chain is drawn from a study of immune evolution from preneoplasia to lung adenocarcinoma. Germline V gene lookup returns CDR1 KGHSH and CDR2 LQKENI. V lost 6 bases, J lost 4 bases, and 11 bases lay in between. The CDR3 extends over 13 amino acids. Here immunoSEQ multiplex PCR was the method, and the copy in TCRdb shows in-frame clones only, minus some. The sample holds 5,000 to 6,500 clones, roughly 74% seen once. Sequenced sample: FFPE adjacent normal lung tissue. The clonotype was recovered from a donor aged 70 or older with lung adenocarcinoma. The chain uses TRBV18 and TRBJ2-3; weak D call: TRBD1 (6 bases). CDR3 sequence: CASSGQGPDTQYF. The CDR3 DNA sequence: TGTGCCAGCTCGGGCCAGGGGCCAGATACGCAGTATTTT. The entire variable domain, with the rest obtained from reference TRBV18 and TRBJ2-3, is as follows: NAGVMQNPRHLVRRRGQEARLRCSPMKGHSHVYWYRQLPEEGLKFMVYLQKENIIDESGMPKERFSAEFPKEGPSILRIQQVVRGDSAAYFCASSGQGPDTQYFGPGTRLTVL.